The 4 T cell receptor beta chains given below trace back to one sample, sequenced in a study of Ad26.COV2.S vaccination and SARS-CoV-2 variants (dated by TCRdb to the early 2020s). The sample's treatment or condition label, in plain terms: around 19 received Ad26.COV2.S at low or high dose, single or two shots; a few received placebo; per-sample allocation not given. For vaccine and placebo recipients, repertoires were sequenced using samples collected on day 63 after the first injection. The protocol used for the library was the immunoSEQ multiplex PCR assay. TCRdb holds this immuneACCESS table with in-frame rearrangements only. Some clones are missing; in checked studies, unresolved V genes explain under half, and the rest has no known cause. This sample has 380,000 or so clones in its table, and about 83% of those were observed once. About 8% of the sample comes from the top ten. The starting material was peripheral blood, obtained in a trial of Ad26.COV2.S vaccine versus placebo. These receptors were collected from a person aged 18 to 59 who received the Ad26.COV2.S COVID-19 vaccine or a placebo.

The CDR3 bases are TGCGCCAGCAGCTTGGTGGGGACAGAGAACACTGAAGCTTTCTTT. Amino acid sequence: CASSLVGTENTEAFF. The chain couples TRBV5-1 to TRBJ1-1, with TRBD1 matching 7 bases. The CDR3 contains 15 residues. Losses at the gene ends were 0 bases for V and 1 base for J; bases not matched to a gene: 3. CDR1 is SGHRS, CDR2 YFSETQ, per germline.

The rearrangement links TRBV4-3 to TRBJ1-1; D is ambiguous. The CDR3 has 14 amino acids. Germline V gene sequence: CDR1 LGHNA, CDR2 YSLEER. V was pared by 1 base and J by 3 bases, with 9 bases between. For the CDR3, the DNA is TGCGCCAGCAGCCAAGGTCTCCTCCACACTGAAGCTTTCTTT. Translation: CASSQGLLHTEAFF.

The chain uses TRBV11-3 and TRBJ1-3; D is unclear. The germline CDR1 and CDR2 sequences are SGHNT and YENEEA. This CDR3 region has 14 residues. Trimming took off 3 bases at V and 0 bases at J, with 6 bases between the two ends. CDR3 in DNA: TGTGCCAGCAGCTTGTCCCGCTCTGGAAACACCATATATTTT. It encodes CASSLSRSGNTIYF.

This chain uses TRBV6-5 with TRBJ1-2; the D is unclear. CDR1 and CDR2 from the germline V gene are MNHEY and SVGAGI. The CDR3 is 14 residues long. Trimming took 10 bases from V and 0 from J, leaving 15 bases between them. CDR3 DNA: TGTGCCACCAGCCTCAACAGAGCTAACTATGGCTACACCTTC. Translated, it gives CATSLNRANYGYTF.